This T cell receptor beta chain is from a study of response to subunit inactivated influenza vaccine. TCRdb re-called the RT-PCR reads through MiXCR, storing one row per CDR3 protein. Of hundreds of thousands of distinct CDR3 sequences listed, roughly 25% are singletons. V was trimmed by 5 bases and J by 3 bases, leaving 10 bases between them. Germline CDR1 reads MDHEN; CDR2 reads SYDVKM. CDR3 size: 13 residues. This clonotype was obtained from a man between 45 and 60 years old who received an inactivated influenza vaccine. Specimen: CD4+ T cells sorted from PBMCs, collected 4 to 6 days after vaccination. The V gene is TRBV28, the J gene TRBJ2-5; D is possibly TRBD1 (6 bases). The CDR3 nucleotides read TGTGCCAGCAGTCCAGGGGTGGAAGAGACCCAGTACTTC. Its protein product is CASSPGVEETQYF.